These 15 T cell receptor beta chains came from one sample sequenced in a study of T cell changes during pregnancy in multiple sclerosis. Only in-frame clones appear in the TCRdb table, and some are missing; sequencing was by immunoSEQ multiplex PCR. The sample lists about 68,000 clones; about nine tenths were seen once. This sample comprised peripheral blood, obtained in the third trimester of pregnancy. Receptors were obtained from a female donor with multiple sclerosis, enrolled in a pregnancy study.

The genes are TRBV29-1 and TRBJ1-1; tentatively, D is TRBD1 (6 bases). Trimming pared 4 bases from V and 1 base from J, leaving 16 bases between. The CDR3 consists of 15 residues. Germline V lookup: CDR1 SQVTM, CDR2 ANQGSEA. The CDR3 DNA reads TGCAGCGTTGGCCCGGGACACCTCAAGAACACTGAAGCTTTCTTT. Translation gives CSVGPGHLKNTEAFF.

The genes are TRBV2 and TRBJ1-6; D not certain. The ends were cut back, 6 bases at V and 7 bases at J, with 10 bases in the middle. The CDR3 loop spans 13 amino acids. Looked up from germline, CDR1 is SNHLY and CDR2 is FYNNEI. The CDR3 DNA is TGTGCCAGCAGCGCACGTCGGAATTCACCCCTCCACTTT. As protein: CASSARRNSPLHF.

The CDR3 protein is CASSPTGGTTNEKLFF. The CDR3, as DNA: TGTGCCAGCAGCCCAACCGGGGGGACAACTAATGAAAAACTGTTTTTT. V gene TRBV27 combines with J gene TRBJ1-4; D might be TRBD1 (5 bases). The CDR3 consists of 16 residues. V lost 6 bases and J 0 bases, leaving 14 bases between the germline ends. Per germline, CDR1 MNHEY and CDR2 SMNVEV (reference sequence).

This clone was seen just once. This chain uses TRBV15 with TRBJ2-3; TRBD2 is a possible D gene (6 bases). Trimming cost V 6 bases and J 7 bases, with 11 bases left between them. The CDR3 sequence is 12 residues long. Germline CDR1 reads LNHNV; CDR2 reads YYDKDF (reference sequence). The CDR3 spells CATRDGDYTQYF. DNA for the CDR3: TGTGCCACCAGGGACGGGGACTATACGCAGTATTTT. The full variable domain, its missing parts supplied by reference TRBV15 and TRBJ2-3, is DAMVIQNPRYQVTQFGKPVTLSCSQTLNHNVMYWYQQKSSQAPKLLFHYYDKDFNNEADTPDNFQSRRPNTSFCFLDIRSPGLGDTAMYLCATRDGDYTQYFGPGTRLTVL.

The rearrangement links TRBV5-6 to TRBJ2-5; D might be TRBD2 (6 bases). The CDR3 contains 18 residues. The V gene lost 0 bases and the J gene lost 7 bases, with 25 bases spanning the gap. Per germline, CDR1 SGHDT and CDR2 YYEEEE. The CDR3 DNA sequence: TGTGCCAGCAGCTTGGCCGTCGGCGGGACCTCGCCCTCGGGGACCCAGTACTTC. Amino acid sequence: CASSLAVGGTSPSGTQYF. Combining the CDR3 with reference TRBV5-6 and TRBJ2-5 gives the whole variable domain DAGVTQSPTHLIKTRGQQVTLRCSPKSGHDTVSWYQQALGQGPQFIFQYYEEEERQRGNFPDRFSGHQFPNYSSELNVNALLLGDSALYLCASSLAVGGTSPSGTQYFGPGTRLLVL.

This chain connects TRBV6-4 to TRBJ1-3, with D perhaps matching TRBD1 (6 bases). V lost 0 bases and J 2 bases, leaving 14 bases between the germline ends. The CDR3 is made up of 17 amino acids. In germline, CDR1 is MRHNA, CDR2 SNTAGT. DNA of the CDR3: TGTGCCAGCAGTGACTCCCCTTGGGGGCCCACTGGAAACACCATATATTTT. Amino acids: CASSDSPWGPTGNTIYF.

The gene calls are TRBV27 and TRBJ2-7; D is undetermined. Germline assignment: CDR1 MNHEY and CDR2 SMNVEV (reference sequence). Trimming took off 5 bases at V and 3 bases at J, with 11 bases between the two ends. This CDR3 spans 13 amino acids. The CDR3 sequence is CASSPTESYEQYF. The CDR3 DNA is TGTGCCAGCAGTCCAACTGAGAGCTACGAGCAGTACTTC.

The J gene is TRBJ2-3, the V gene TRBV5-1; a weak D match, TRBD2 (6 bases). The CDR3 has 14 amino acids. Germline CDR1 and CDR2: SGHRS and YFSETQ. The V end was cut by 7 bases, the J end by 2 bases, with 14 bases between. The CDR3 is CASGPGGFTDTQYF. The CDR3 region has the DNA TGCGCCAGCGGACCTGGAGGGTTCACAGATACGCAGTATTTT.

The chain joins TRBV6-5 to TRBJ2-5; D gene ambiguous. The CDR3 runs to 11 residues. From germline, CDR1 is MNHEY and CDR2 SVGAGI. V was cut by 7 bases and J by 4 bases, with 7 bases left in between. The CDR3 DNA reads TGTGCCAGCACCTCGGGAGAGACCCAGTACTTC. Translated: CASTSGETQYF.

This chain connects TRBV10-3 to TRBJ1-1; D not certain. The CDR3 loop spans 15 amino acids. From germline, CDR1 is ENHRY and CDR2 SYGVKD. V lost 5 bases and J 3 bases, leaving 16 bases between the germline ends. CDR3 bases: TGTGCCATCAGTCCCACAACGGGGTCGGACACTGAAGCTTTCTTT. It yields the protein CAISPTTGSDTEAFF.

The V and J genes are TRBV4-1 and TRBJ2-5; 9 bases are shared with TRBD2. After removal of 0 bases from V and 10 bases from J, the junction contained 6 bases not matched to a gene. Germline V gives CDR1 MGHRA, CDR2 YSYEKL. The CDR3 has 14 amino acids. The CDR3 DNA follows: TGCGCCAGCAGCCAAGACTCTAGCGGGGACTTCCAGTACTTC. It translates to CASSQDSSGDFQYF.

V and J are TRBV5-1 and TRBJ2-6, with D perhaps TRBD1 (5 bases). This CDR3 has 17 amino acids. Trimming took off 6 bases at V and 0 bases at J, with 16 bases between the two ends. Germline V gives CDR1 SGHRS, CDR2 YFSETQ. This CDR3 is CASKIGHTSSGANVLTF. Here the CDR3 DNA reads TGCGCCAGCAAGATAGGACACACAAGCTCTGGGGCCAACGTCCTGACTTTC.

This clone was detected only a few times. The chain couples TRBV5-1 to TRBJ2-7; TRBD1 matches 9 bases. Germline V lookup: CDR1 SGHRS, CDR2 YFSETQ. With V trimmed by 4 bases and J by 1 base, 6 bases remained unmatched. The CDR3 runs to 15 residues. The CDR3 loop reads CASSVRQGVSYEQYF. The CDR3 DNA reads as TGCGCCAGCAGCGTAAGACAGGGGGTTTCCTACGAGCAGTACTTC.

Here the CDR3 DNA reads TGTGCCATCAGCGGACAGGGTCCCACCGGGGAGCTGTTTTTT. It codes for CAISGQGPTGELFF. This chain uses TRBV10-3 with TRBJ2-2; 8 nucleotides agree with TRBD1. With 6 bases clipped from V and 4 bases from J, the junction kept 4 bases outside the gene matches. There are 14 residues in the CDR3. Germline CDR1 reads ENHRY; CDR2 reads SYGVKD.

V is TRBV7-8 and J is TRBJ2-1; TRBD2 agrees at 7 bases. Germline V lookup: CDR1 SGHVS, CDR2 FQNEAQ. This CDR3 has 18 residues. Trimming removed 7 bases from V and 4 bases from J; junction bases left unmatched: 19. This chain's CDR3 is CASTDTFLAVGRYNEQFF. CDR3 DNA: TGTGCCAGCACCGATACCTTCCTAGCGGTCGGGCGGTACAATGAGCAGTTCTTC.